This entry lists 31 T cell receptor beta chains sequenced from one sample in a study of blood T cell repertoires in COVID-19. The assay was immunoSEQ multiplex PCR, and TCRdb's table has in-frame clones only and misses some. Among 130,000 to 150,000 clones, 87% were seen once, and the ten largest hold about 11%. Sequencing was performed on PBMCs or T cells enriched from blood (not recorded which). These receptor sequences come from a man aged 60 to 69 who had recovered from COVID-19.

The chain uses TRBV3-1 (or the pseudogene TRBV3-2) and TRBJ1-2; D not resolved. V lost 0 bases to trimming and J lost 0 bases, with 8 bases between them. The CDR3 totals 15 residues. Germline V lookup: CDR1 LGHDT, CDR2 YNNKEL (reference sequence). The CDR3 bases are TGTGCCAGCAGCCAAGAACCGGGTTCTAACTATGGCTACACCTTC. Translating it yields CASSQEPGSNYGYTF.

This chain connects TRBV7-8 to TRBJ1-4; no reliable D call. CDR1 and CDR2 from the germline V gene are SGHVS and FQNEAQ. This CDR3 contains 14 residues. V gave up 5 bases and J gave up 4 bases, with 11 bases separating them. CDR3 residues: CASSPLLHNEKLFF. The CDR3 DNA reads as TGTGCCAGCAGCCCCCTACTCCATAATGAAAAACTGTTTTTT.

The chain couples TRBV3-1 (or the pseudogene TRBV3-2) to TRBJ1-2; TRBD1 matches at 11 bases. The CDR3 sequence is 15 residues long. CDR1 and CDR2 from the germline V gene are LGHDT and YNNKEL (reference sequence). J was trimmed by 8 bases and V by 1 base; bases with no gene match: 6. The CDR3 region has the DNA TGTGCCAGCAGCCAAGGGACAGGGGGCGCGGGAGGCTACACCTTC. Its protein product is CASSQGTGGAGGYTF.

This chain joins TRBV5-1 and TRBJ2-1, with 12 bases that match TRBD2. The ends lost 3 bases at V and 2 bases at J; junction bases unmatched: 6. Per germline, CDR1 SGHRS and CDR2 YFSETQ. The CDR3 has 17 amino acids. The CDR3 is CASSSGLAGPTYNEQFF. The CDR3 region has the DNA TGCGCCAGCAGCTCTGGACTAGCGGGACCAACCTACAATGAGCAGTTCTTC.

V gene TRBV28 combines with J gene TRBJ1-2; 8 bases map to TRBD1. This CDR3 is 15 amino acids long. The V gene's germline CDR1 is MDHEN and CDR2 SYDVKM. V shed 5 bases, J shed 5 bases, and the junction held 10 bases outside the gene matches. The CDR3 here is CASSPPTGALYGYTF. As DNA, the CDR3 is TGTGCCAGCAGTCCCCCGACAGGGGCCCTTTATGGCTACACCTTC.

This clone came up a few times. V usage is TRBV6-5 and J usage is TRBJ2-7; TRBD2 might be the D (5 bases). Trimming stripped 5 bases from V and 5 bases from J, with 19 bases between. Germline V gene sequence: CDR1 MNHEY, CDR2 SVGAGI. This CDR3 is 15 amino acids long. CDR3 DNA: TGTGCCAGCAGTCCTTGGGCCAATCCAGCGGACGAGCAGTACTTC. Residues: CASSPWANPADEQYF.

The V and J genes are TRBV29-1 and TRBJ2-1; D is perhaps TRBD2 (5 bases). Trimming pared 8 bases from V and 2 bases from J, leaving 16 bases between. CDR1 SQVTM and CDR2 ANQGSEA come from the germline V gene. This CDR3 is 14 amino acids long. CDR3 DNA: TGCAGCTCCGCCGAGGACGGGACCTACAATGAGCAGTTCTTC. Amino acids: CSSAEDGTYNEQFF.

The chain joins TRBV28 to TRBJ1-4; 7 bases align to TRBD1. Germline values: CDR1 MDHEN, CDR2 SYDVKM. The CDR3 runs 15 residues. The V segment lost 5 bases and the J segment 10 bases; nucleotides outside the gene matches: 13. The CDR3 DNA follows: TGTGCCAGCAGTGCGCCGACAGGGTTAGCCGGAAAACTGTTTTTT. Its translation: CASSAPTGLAGKLFF.

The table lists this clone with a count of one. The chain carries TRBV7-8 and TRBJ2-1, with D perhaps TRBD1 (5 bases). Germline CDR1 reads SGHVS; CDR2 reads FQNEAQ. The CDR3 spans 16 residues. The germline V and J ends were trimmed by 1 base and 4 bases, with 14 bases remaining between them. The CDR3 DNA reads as TGTGCCAGCAGCTTAGATTCACCAGGGCGGTACAATGAGCAGTTCTTC. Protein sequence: CASSLDSPGRYNEQFF.

As DNA, the CDR3 is TGCAGTGCTAGTTCGCGGATTGAAGCTTTCTTT. It codes for CSASSRIEAFF. The chain carries TRBV20-1 and TRBJ1-1; D gene unclear. Germline loops: CDR1 DFQATT, CDR2 SNEGSKA (reference sequence). V shed 3 bases and J shed 7 bases, with 9 bases lying between them. The CDR3 runs to 11 residues.

CDR3 amino acids: CASSSSRDLNYNEQFF. The CDR3 region has the DNA TGTGCCAGCAGCTCGTCCCGGGACTTAAATTACAATGAGCAGTTCTTC. The rearrangement uses TRBV7-6 and TRBJ2-1; TRBD2 might be the D (6 bases). Trimming took off 4 bases at V and 4 bases at J, with 17 bases between the two ends. This CDR3 is built from 16 residues. Germline-derived CDR1 and CDR2 are SGHVS and FNYEAQ.

For the CDR3, the DNA is TGTGCCAGTAGTATTACGGGGACAGGTGGAAACACCATATATTTT. Its translation: CASSITGTGGNTIYF. The genes are TRBV19 and TRBJ1-3; 8 bases are shared with TRBD1. Germline assignment: CDR1 LNHDA and CDR2 SQIVND (reference sequence). The CDR3 has 15 residues. The junction had 4 bases not matched to a gene; V was cut back by 3 bases and J by 3 bases.

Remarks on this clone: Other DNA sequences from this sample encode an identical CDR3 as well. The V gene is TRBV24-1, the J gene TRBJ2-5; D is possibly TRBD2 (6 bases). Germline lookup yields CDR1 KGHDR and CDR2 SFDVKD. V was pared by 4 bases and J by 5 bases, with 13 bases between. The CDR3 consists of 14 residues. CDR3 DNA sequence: TGTGCCACCAGTGACCCTACAAGCGGGGAGACCCAGTACTTC. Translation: CATSDPTSGETQYF.

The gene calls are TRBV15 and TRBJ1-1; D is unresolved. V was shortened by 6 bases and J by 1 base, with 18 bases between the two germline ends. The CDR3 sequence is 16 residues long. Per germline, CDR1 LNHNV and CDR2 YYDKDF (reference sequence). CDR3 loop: CATRAGYEGTNTEAFF. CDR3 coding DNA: TGTGCCACCAGGGCTGGATACGAGGGAACGAACACTGAAGCTTTCTTT. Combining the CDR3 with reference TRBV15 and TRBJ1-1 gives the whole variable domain DAMVIQNPRYQVTQFGKPVTLSCSQTLNHNVMYWYQQKSSQAPKLLFHYYDKDFNNEADTPDNFQSRRPNTSFCFLDIRSPGLGDTAMYLCATRAGYEGTNTEAFFGQGTRLTVV.

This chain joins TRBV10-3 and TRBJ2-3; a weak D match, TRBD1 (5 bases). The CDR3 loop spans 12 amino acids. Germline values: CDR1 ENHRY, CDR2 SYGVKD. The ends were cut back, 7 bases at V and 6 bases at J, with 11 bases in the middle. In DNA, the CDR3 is TGTGCCATCAACAAGGGGCTTGATACGCAGTATTTT. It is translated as CAINKGLDTQYF.

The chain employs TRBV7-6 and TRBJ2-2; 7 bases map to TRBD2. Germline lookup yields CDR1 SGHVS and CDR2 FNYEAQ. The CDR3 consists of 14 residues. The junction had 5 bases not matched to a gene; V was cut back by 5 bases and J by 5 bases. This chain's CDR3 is CASSRLRETGELFF. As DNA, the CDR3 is TGTGCCAGCAGCAGGCTGCGGGAGACCGGGGAGCTGTTTTTT.

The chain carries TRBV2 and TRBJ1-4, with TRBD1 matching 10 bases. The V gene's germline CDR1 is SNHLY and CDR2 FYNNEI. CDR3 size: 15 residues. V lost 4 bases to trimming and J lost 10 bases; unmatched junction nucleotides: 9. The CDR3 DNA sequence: TGTGCCAGCAGTGGTAGACAGGGGGCGTTTGGAAAACTGTTTTTT. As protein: CASSGRQGAFGKLFF. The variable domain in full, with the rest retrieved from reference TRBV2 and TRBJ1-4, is EPEVTQTPSHQVTQMGQEVILRCVPISNHLYFYWYRQILGQKVEFLVSFYNNEISEKSEIFDDQFSVERPDGSNFTLKIRSTKLEDSAMYFCASSGRQGAFGKLFFGSGTQLSVL.

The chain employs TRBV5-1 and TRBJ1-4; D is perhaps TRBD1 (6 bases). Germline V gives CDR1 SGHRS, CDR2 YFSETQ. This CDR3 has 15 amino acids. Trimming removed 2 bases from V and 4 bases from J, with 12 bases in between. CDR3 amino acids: CASSLLGTSNEKLFF. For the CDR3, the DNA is TGCGCCAGCAGCTTACTCGGGACAAGTAATGAAAAACTGTTTTTT.

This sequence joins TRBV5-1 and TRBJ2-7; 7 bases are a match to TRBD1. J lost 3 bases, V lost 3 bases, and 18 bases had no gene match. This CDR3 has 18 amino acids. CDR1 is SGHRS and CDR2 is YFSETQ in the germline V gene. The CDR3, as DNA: TGCGCCAGCAGCTCGGGACCTTTTTCGCGGACAGGCAGCTACGAGCAGTACTTC. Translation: CASSSGPFSRTGSYEQYF.

The CDR3 coding sequence is TGTGCCAGCAGCTTGGCTAGCGGGAGAGGGGGCGAGCAGTACTTC. Its protein is CASSLASGRGGEQYF. The genes are TRBV7-9 and TRBJ2-7, with TRBD2 identical over 10 bases. The length of the CDR3 is 15 residues. Germline loops: CDR1 SEHNR, CDR2 FQNEAQ (reference sequence). V dropped 3 bases and J dropped 6; count of bases not matched to a gene: 8.

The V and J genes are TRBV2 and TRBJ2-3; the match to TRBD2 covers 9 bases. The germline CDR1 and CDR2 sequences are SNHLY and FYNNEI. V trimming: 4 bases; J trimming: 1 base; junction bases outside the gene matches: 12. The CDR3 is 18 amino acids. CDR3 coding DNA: TGTGCCAGCAGTGCGGGTAGCGGGGGAACCCTCGGCACAGATACGCAGTATTTT. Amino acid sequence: CASSAGSGGTLGTDTQYF.

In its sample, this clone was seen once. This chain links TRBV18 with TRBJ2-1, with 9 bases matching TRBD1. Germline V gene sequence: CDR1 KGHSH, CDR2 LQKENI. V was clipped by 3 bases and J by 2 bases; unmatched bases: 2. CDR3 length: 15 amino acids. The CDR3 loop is CASSPGTGTYNEQFF. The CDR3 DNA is TGTGCCAGCTCACCCGGGACAGGGACCTACAATGAGCAGTTCTTC.

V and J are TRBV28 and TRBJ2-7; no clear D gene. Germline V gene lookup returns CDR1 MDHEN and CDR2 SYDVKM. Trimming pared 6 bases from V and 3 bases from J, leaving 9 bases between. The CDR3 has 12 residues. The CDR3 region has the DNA TGTGCCAGCAGCCCGAGATTCTACGAGCAGTACTTC. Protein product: CASSPRFYEQYF.

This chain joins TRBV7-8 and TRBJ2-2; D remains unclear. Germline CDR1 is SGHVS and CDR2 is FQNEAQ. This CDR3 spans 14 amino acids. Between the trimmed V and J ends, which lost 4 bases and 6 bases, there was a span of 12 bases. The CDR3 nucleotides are TGTGCCAGCAGCTCTCAGCGAGCACCCGGGGAGCTGTTTTTT. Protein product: CASSSQRAPGELFF.

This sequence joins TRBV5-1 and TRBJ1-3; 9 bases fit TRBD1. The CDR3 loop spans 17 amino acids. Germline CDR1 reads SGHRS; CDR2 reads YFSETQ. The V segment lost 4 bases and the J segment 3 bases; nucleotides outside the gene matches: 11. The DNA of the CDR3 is TGCGCCAGCAGCGCCGGAACAGGGGGCGCGCGTGGAAACACCATATATTTT. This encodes CASSAGTGGARGNTIYF. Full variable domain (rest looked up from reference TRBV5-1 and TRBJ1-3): KAGVTQTPRYLIKTRGQQVTLSCSPISGHRSVSWYQQTPGQGLQFLFEYFSETQRNKGNFPGRFSGRQFSNSRSEMNVSTLELGDSALYLCASSAGTGGARGNTIYFGEGSWLTVV.

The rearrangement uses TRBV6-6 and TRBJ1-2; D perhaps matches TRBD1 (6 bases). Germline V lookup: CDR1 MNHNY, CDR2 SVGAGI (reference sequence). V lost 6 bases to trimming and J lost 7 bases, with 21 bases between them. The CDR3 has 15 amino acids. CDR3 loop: CASSQLTGRKSGYTF. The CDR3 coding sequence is TGTGCCAGCAGCCAACTCACAGGGCGCAAGTCTGGCTACACCTTC.

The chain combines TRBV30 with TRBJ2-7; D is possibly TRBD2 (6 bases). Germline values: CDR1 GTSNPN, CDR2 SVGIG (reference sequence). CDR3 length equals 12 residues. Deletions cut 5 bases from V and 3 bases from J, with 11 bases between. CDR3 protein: CAWAGNYYEQYF. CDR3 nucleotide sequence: TGTGCCTGGGCGGGAAACTACTACGAGCAGTACTTC.

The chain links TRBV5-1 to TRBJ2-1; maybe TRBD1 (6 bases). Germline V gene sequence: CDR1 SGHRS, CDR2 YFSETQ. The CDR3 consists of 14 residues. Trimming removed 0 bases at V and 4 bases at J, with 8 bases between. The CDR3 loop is CASSLDGQYNEQFF. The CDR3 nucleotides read TGCGCCAGCAGCTTGGACGGACAGTACAATGAGCAGTTCTTC.

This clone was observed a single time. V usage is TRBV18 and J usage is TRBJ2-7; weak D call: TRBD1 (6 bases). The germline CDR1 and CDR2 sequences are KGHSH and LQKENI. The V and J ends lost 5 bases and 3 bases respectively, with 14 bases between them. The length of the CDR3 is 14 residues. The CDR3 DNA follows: TGTGCCAGCTCAACAAACAGGGCAAACTACGAGCAGTACTTC. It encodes CASSTNRANYEQYF.

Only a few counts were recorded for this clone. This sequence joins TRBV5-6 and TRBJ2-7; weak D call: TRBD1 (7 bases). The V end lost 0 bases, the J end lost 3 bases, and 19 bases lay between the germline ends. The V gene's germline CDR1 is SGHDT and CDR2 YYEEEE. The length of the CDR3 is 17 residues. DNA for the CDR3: TGTGCCAGCAGCTTGGCCACGGGGGACAGATGGTTCTACGAGCAGTACTTC. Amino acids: CASSLATGDRWFYEQYF.

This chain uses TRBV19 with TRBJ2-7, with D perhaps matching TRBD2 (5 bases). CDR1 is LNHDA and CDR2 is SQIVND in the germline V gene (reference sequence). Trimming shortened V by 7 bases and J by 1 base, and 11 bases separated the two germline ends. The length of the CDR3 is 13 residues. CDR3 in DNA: TGTGCCAGTAACCCAGGACTTTCCTACGAGCAGTACTTC. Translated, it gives CASNPGLSYEQYF.